Sequencing of this T cell receptor (beta chain) was carried out in a study of post-analysis software for immune sequencing data. In the study overall: Included among the disease courses, which were recorded for the cohort, were relapsing-remitting, secondary progressive and progressive-relapsing multiple sclerosis. General study results and limits: Controls had lower frequencies than patients of five or six TRBV segments, which included TRBV5-6, TRBV5-1 and TRBV20-1. Normalized Chao1 diversity in multiple sclerosis patients fell significantly below that of controls. Strong co-clustering by F measure linked samples that shared a preparation batch.

Unique molecular identifiers tagged the TCR beta cDNA libraries. Yield was roughly 500,000 cDNA molecules from roughly 0.93 to 9.6 million T cells. TCRdb reprocessed the PCR reads via MiXCR and lists one record per CDR3 protein. Of a few hundred thousand distinct CDR3 sequences detected, approximately 38% appear once; the ten largest clones hold roughly an eighth. The table lists this clonotype with a few counts. Antigen: not known. This CDR3 is built from 15 residues. Unmatched junction bases numbered 5, after V lost 5 bases and J lost 1 base. Germline V gene lookup returns CDR1 SGHRS and CDR2 YFSETQ.

Sample: blood. The TCR originated in a girl aged 5-17 years with multiple sclerosis. The rearrangement uses TRBV5-1 and TRBJ2-5; 10 bases align to TRBD1. For the CDR3, the DNA is TGCGCCAGCAGAGGGACAGGGGACTTCCAAGAGACCCAGTACTTC. This sequence encodes CASRGTGDFQETQYF.